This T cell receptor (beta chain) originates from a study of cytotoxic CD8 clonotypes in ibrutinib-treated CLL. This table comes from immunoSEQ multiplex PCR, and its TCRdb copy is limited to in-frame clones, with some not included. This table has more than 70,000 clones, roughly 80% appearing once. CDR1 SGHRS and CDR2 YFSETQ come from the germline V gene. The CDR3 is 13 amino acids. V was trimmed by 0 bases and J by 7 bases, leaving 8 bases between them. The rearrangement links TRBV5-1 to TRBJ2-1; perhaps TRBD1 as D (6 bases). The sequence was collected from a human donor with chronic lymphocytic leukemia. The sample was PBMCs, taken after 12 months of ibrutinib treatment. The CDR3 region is CASSLGGQNEQFF. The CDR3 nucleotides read TGCGCCAGCAGCTTGGGCGGACAGAATGAGCAGTTCTTC.